Listed here are 4 T cell receptor beta chains from one sample, sequenced in a study of beta chain features in type 1 diabetes listed by TCRdb under 2018. Summary of the overall study and its limitations: A moderate but significant shortening of TCRB CDR3 length was observed in type 1 diabetes patients in all four CD4+ subsets.

Library generation was performed with the immunoSEQ multiplex PCR assay. All of the isolated RNA was reverse transcribed with the High Capacity cDNA Reverse Transcription Kit, so expressed TCRB transcripts were sequenced. Drawn from immuneACCESS, this table holds only the in-frame rearrangements with V and J called that TCRdb kept. Clones are partly lost; checked studies trace under half to an unresolved V gene and leave the rest unexplained. For this sample there are under 300,000 clones; approximately 14% appear just once. The ten largest clones represent approximately 0.018% of the sample. Their antigen targets remain unknown. Sequencing was done on a sample of naive CD4+ T cells from blood. What this sample's cell subset or site label stands for: true naive CD4+ T cells. The receptors derive from a man younger than 45 with type 1 diabetes.

The chain has TRBV10-3 and TRBJ1-1, with a possible D match to TRBD1 (6 bases). V lost 7 bases and J 5 bases, leaving 8 bases between the germline ends. This CDR3 has 11 residues. The germline V gene encodes CDR1 ENHRY and CDR2 SYGVKD. CDR3 sequence (DNA): TGTGCCATCATAGGGGGTACTGAAGCTTTCTTT. It codes for CAIIGGTEAFF.

The chain employs TRBV5-1 and TRBJ2-5; TRBD2 matches at 11 bases. CDR3 size: 15 residues. Trimming at V came to 4 bases and at J to 5 bases, leaving 7 bases not matched to a gene. CDR1 and CDR2 from the germline V gene are SGHRS and YFSETQ. CDR3 sequence: CASSAGLAGGETQYF. The CDR3 bases are TGCGCCAGCAGCGCCGGACTAGCGGGCGGGGAGACCCAGTACTTC.

The sample holds a few counts of this clone. The V call is TRBV27, the J call TRBJ1-2; no clear D. V shed 2 bases and J shed 4 bases, with 11 bases lying between them. Germline V lookup: CDR1 MNHEY, CDR2 SMNVEV (reference sequence). CDR3 size: 14 residues. DNA for the CDR3: TGTGCCAGCAGTTTAGCAGGATCCGGCTATGGCTACACCTTC. Its translation is CASSLAGSGYGYTF.

The CDR3 DNA reads as TGTGCCAGTAGTTCACAGACAGTTAATGAAAAACTGTTTTTT. Translation: CASSSQTVNEKLFF. The rearrangement links TRBV19 to TRBJ1-4, with D tentatively TRBD1 (5 bases). The V end lost 5 bases, the J end lost 4 bases, and 11 bases lay between the germline ends. Looked up from germline, CDR1 is LNHDA and CDR2 is SQIVND (reference sequence). The CDR3 consists of 14 residues.